This T cell receptor (beta chain) was profiled in a study of shared clonotypes between healthy human individuals. V lost 3 bases to trimming and J lost 5 bases, with 16 bases between them. The germline CDR1 and CDR2 sequences are MNHEY and SMNVEV (reference sequence). This CDR3 region has 16 residues. The CD4+ fraction was divided into a CD45RA+ naive subset and a CD45RA-negative memory subset. Over several immunoSEQ plates, each subset's genomic DNA was distributed in even portions. In the original analysis: ImmunoSEQ output held junction-only sequences without quality scores, so filtering differed. Clones were read by immunoSEQ multiplex PCR, and TCRdb kept only the in-frame ones, dropping some. Clone size and V and J calls were adopted from that table, with D and trimming inferred from the DNA. In the table there are over 2 million clones, about 90% of which are singletons.

Input material: naive CD4+ T cells from PBMCs. Subset reported: CD45RA+ positively selected. The gene calls are TRBV27 and TRBJ2-2; TRBD2 is a possible D gene (5 bases). The sequence was obtained from a man younger than 30 in good health. Some clones in this sample may be carry-over from other donors' samples. The DNA of the CDR3 is TGTGCCAGCAGTTTCATTTCTGAGGGTGGTACCGGGGAGCTGTTTTTT. Encoded protein: CASSFISEGGTGELFF.